This T cell receptor beta chain was sequenced in a study of cytomegalovirus exposure and HLA in healthy donors. About this clone: Antigen: not known.

The germline V gene has CDR1 SGDLS and CDR2 YYNGEE. The CDR3 is made up of 14 amino acids. Trimming at V came to 6 bases and at J to 0 bases, leaving 0 bases not matched to a gene. The primer mix had 60 Vbeta and 13 Jbeta primers. TCRdb keeps only in-frame clones here, not all; method: immunoSEQ multiplex PCR. Counted here are around 170,000 clones, 65% to 85% occurring once; the ten biggest clones make up about 3.8%. Study-level results: About 87% or about 30% of the time was how often most TCR beta V segments were productive, according to an earlier analysis.

This TCR derives from a man aged 50 to 59 in good health and CMV-seronegative. The chain is built from TRBV9 and TRBJ2-6, with 7 bases that match TRBD1. Material: PBMCs. CDR3 protein: CASTGGSGANVLTF. CDR3 bases: TGTGCCAGCACAGGGGGCTCTGGGGCCAACGTCCTGACTTTC.